Following are 26 T cell receptor beta chains from one sample sequenced in a study of OX40 agonist ivuxolimab in advanced cancers. TCRdb keeps only in-frame clones here, not all; method: immunoSEQ multiplex PCR. Here the sample spans some 8,000 clones, around 75% being singletons. This specimen was CD4+ or CD8+ T cells sorted from blood, taken in a trial of the OX40 agonist ivuxolimab. Receptors were obtained from an adult with an advanced solid tumor such as melanoma, head and neck, liver or kidney cancer.

V usage is TRBV19 and J usage is TRBJ1-5, with D maybe TRBD1 (6 bases). Deletions cut 2 bases from V and 8 bases from J, with 13 bases between. CDR3 length: 14 amino acids. Germline assignment: CDR1 LNHDA and CDR2 SQIVND (reference sequence). CDR3 nucleotides: TGTGCCAGTAGTATAAAAACAGGGATTGAGCCCCAGCATTTT. Protein sequence: CASSIKTGIEPQHF.

This chain joins TRBV2 and TRBJ2-6; 8 nucleotides agree with TRBD1. The CDR3 has 17 residues. The germline V gene has CDR1 SNHLY and CDR2 FYNNEI. J lost 2 bases, V lost 4 bases, and 7 bases had no gene match. CDR3 amino acids: CASSGWRTGTGANVLTF. CDR3 DNA: TGTGCCAGCAGTGGTTGGCGGACAGGGACTGGGGCCAACGTCCTGACTTTC. Full variable domain (outside the CDR3, taken from reference TRBV2 and TRBJ2-6): EPEVTQTPSHQVTQMGQEVILRCVPISNHLYFYWYRQILGQKVEFLVSFYNNEISEKSEIFDDQFSVERPDGSNFTLKIRSTKLEDSAMYFCASSGWRTGTGANVLTFGAGSRLTVL.

Sample share makes this clone medium-sized (0.01 to 0.1%). This chain joins TRBV7-8 and TRBJ2-7, with unresolved D. This CDR3 is 13 amino acids long. Trimming took 5 bases from V and 5 from J, leaving 13 bases between them. Per germline, CDR1 SGHVS and CDR2 FQNEAQ. The CDR3 coding sequence is TGTGCCAGCAGCGCAGACTTTATGGACGAGCAGTACTTC. Amino acid sequence: CASSADFMDEQYF.

This CDR3 reads CASSPRVALNTEAFF. The DNA of the CDR3 is TGTGCCAGCAGCCCCCGCGTAGCTCTAAACACTGAAGCTTTCTTT. J is TRBJ1-1 and V is TRBV7-6; no firm D call. There are 15 residues in the CDR3. The germline gives CDR1 SGHVS, CDR2 FNYEAQ. Deletions cut 5 bases from V and 2 bases from J, with 15 bases between.

The chain recombines TRBV6-6 with TRBJ1-6; D gene ambiguous. Germline assignment: CDR1 MNHNY and CDR2 SVGAGI (reference sequence). V was shortened by 7 bases and J by 4 bases, with 17 bases between the two germline ends. The CDR3 consists of 16 residues. CDR3 residues: CASTPGRTSYNSPLHF. The DNA of the CDR3 is TGTGCCAGCACCCCTGGACGGACGTCTTATAATTCACCCCTCCACTTT.

The chain is built from TRBV9 and TRBJ1-5, with 7 bases fitting TRBD1. In germline, CDR1 is SGDLS, CDR2 YYNGEE. CDR3 length: 15 residues. The ends lost 3 bases at V and 3 bases at J; junction bases unmatched: 6. The CDR3 reads CASSASGQSNQPQHF. CDR3 nucleotide sequence: TGTGCCAGCAGCGCCTCGGGACAGTCCAATCAGCCCCAGCATTTT. Together with reference TRBV9 and TRBJ1-5, the CDR3 gives the full variable domain: DSGVTQTPKHLITATGQRVTLRCSPRSGDLSVYWYQQSLDQGLQFLIQYYNGEERAKGNILERFSAQQFPDLHSELNLSSLELGDSALYFCASSASGQSNQPQHFGDGTRLSIL.

The chain is built from TRBV29-1 and TRBJ2-7; 8 nucleotides line up with TRBD1. Germline CDR1 SQVTM, CDR2 ANQGSEA. V lost 1 base to trimming and J lost 3 bases; unmatched junction nucleotides: 2. The CDR3 totals 13 residues. This chain's CDR3 is CSVEGTGLYEQYF. As DNA, the CDR3 is TGCAGCGTTGAAGGGACAGGGCTCTACGAGCAGTACTTC.

The gene calls are TRBV27 and TRBJ2-5; possibly TRBD1 or TRBD2 for D (5 bases each). V was pared by 1 base and J by 5 bases, with 11 bases between. This CDR3 has 14 amino acids. Germline-derived CDR1 and CDR2 are MNHEY and SMNVEV (reference sequence). The CDR3 DNA follows: TGTGCCAGCAGTTTATATAGGGACCCGGAGACCCAGTACTTC. It translates to CASSLYRDPETQYF.

The chain has TRBV9 and TRBJ1-2; D remains unclear. The germline V gene has CDR1 SGDLS and CDR2 YYNGEE. The length of the CDR3 is 15 residues. The V gene lost 0 bases and the J gene lost 0 bases, with 9 bases spanning the gap. The CDR3 protein is CASSVGTQANYGYTF. Here the CDR3 DNA reads TGTGCCAGCAGCGTAGGGACTCAGGCTAACTATGGCTACACCTTC.

The chain recombines TRBV28 with TRBJ1-2; TRBD1 aligns across 10 bases. The ends lost 5 bases at V and 4 bases at J; junction bases unmatched: 13. From germline, CDR1 is MDHEN and CDR2 SYDVKM. The CDR3 is 17 residues long. The CDR3 nucleotides are TGTGCCAGCAGTCTGACCCTCCGGGACAGGGGTACCTATGGCTACACCTTC. Protein product: CASSLTLRDRGTYGYTF.

The chain recombines TRBV19 with TRBJ1-3; D remains unclear. CDR1 and CDR2 from the germline V gene are LNHDA and SQIVND (reference sequence). This CDR3 has 14 amino acids. V was shortened by 6 bases and J by 0 bases, with 9 bases between the two germline ends. CDR3 nucleotide sequence: TGTGCCAGTAGACCTTGGCTCTCTGGAAACACCATATATTTT. Its protein is CASRPWLSGNTIYF.

The chain uses TRBV6-1 and TRBJ2-7; D is possibly TRBD1 (6 bases). This CDR3 contains 11 residues. CDR1 and CDR2 from the germline V gene are MNHNS and SASEGT. Trimming took off 8 bases at V and 3 bases at J, with 8 bases between the two ends. In nucleotides, the CDR3 is TGTGCCAGCCAGGACAGCTACGAGCAGTACTTC. Translating it yields CASQDSYEQYF.

The chain employs TRBV11-3 and TRBJ2-4; maybe TRBD1 (6 bases). V was pared by 3 bases and J by 6 bases, with 18 bases between. CDR1 is SGHNT and CDR2 is YENEEA in the germline V gene. The CDR3 sequence is 16 residues long. The CDR3 DNA is TGTGCCAGCAGCTTGTTCGGGGACACCCTCCTAAACATTCAGTACTTC. Translated, it gives CASSLFGDTLLNIQYF.

J is TRBJ1-3 and V is TRBV5-1; D might be TRBD1 (5 bases). The CDR3 runs 16 residues. V was shortened by 3 bases and J by 4 bases, with 17 bases between the two germline ends. Germline values: CDR1 SGHRS, CDR2 YFSETQ. The CDR3 nucleotides read TGCGCCAGCAGCTCCTCGGGGACGGCCGCCGGAAACACCATATATTTT. Translated, it gives CASSSSGTAAGNTIYF.

The V and J genes are TRBV6-4 and TRBJ2-3; 11 bases line up with TRBD2. CDR3 length: 16 residues. From germline, CDR1 is MRHNA and CDR2 SNTAGT. After removal of 0 bases from V and 1 base from J, the junction contained 0 bases not matched to a gene. CDR3 DNA: TGTGCCAGCAGTGACTCGACTAGCGGGGGCACAGATACGCAGTATTTT. As protein: CASSDSTSGGTDTQYF.

This chain links TRBV14 with TRBJ1-2; D gene unclear. V dropped 1 base and J dropped 4 bases, with 7 bases sitting between them. CDR3 length: 13 amino acids. CDR1 and CDR2 (germline): SGHDN, FVKESK. CDR3 nucleotides: TGTGCCAGCAGCCAAGGGCAAATCTATGGCTACACCTTC. Translating gives CASSQGQIYGYTF. The variable domain in full, completed from reference TRBV14 and TRBJ1-2, reads EAGVTQFPSHSVIEKGQTVTLRCDPISGHDNLYWYRRVMGKEIKFLLHFVKESKQDESGMPNNRFLAERTGGTYSTLKVQPAELEDSGVYFCASSQGQIYGYTFGSGTRLTVV.

V gene TRBV19 combines with J gene TRBJ2-2; 7 bases are shared with TRBD2. Germline V lookup: CDR1 LNHDA, CDR2 SQIVND (reference sequence). Unmatched junction bases numbered 9, after V lost 6 bases and J lost 5 bases. CDR3 size: 15 residues. The CDR3 nucleotides read TGTGCCAGTAGACCCTGGGAGGGTCGGACCGGGGAGCTGTTTTTT. As protein: CASRPWEGRTGELFF.

The chain links TRBV7-9 to TRBJ1-2, with TRBD1 matching over 7 bases. The germline gives CDR1 SEHNR, CDR2 FQNEAQ (reference sequence). This CDR3 region has 12 residues. V dropped 11 bases and J dropped 4; count of bases not matched to a gene: 7. CDR3 residues: CAQGGDLYGYTF. In DNA, the CDR3 is TGTGCCCAGGGGGGGGACCTCTATGGCTACACCTTC.

The chain has TRBV4-1 and TRBJ2-4; D might be TRBD1 (5 bases). V lost 3 bases and J lost 0, with 9 bases in between. Germline lookup yields CDR1 MGHRA and CDR2 YSYEKL. This CDR3 has 15 amino acids. The CDR3 is CASSQTELAKNIQYF. For the CDR3, the DNA is TGCGCCAGCAGCCAGACAGAACTAGCCAAAAACATTCAGTACTTC.

V gene TRBV9 combines with J gene TRBJ2-3; D gene uncertain. Germline-derived CDR1 and CDR2 are SGDLS and YYNGEE. V lost 0 bases to trimming and J lost 5 bases, with 10 bases between them. CDR3 length: 14 residues. The CDR3 DNA reads TGTGCCAGCAGCGTAGTCAGAGATCAAGATACGCAGTATTTT. This encodes CASSVVRDQDTQYF.

The chain links TRBV7-9 to TRBJ2-7, with 8 bases lining up with TRBD1. CDR3 length equals 14 residues. Trimming at V came to 5 bases and at J to 4 bases, leaving 7 bases not matched to a gene. Germline values: CDR1 SEHNR, CDR2 FQNEAQ (reference sequence). The CDR3 loop is CASSLGQGRYEQYF. Written as DNA, the CDR3 is TGTGCCAGCAGCCTTGGACAGGGAAGGTACGAGCAGTACTTC.

The J gene is TRBJ1-1, the V gene TRBV9, with a possible D match to TRBD1 (5 bases). The germline CDR1 and CDR2 sequences are SGDLS and YYNGEE. Trimming took 4 bases from V and 3 from J, leaving 16 bases between them. This CDR3 contains 15 residues. CDR3 coding DNA: TGTGCCAGCAGCCCCCCCCAGGGAGGGGACACTGAAGCTTTCTTT. Translation gives CASSPPQGGDTEAFF.

The chain uses TRBV4-3 and TRBJ1-2, with 7 bases lining up with TRBD1. Trimming took 1 base from V and 5 from J; bases not matched to a gene: 7. Germline V CDR1 and CDR2: LGHNA, YSLEER. The CDR3 length is 15 residues. The CDR3 DNA is TGCGCCAGCAGCCAAGGGGGGGGACAGTTATATGGCTACACCTTC. Its translation is CASSQGGGQLYGYTF.

CDR3 coding DNA: TGTGCCAGCAGCACGTTAGGGGGGGAGGAGGACGAGCAGTACTTC. Translated: CASSTLGGEEDEQYF. The V and J genes are TRBV6-5 and TRBJ2-7; TRBD2 might be the D (7 bases). This CDR3 is built from 15 residues. V was trimmed by 6 bases and J by 5 bases, leaving 20 bases between them. Germline values: CDR1 MNHEY, CDR2 SVGAGI.

The rearrangement links TRBV9 to TRBJ2-1, with D hard to call. The V and J ends lost 0 bases and 0 bases respectively, with 7 bases between them. The CDR3 consists of 15 residues. Germline values: CDR1 SGDLS, CDR2 YYNGEE. CDR3: CASSVEPLSYNEQFF. The DNA for the CDR3 is TGTGCCAGCAGCGTAGAACCCCTCTCCTACAATGAGCAGTTCTTC.

By share, this clone ranks as large. The rearrangement joins TRBV19 to TRBJ1-2, with a tentative D call TRBD1 (5 bases). V was cut by 0 bases and J by 2 bases, with 13 bases left in between. The CDR3 runs to 16 residues. Germline assignment: CDR1 LNHDA and CDR2 SQIVND (reference sequence). Written as DNA, the CDR3 is TGTGCCAGTAGTATAGATCAAGCAGGGAGGAACTATGGCTACACCTTC. It translates to CASSIDQAGRNYGYTF.